The 10 T cell receptor beta chains given below trace back to one sample, sequenced in a study of CD8 T cells in Susac syndrome. Random-hexamer reverse transcription was applied to about 0.45 to 1 ug RNA. TCRdb processed the immunoSEQ multiplex PCR reads anew with MiXCR; each CDR3 protein has one entry. The sample has 70,000 or so distinct CDR3 sequences, around 95% seen once. Source material: CD8+ T cells from PBMCs. The receptors originated from a human donor with multiple sclerosis.

The chain's CDR3 is CASTIGQGNTEAFF. The CDR3 DNA sequence: TGTGCCAGCACAATCGGACAGGGGAACACTGAAGCTTTCTTT. V usage is TRBV6-6 and J usage is TRBJ1-1; 8 nucleotides agree with TRBD1. CDR1 and CDR2 from the germline V gene are MNHNY and SVGAGI (reference sequence). V shed 7 bases, J shed 1 base, and the junction held 5 bases outside the gene matches. The CDR3 covers 14 residues.

J is TRBJ2-3 and V is TRBV14; the D is unclear. V was shortened by 1 base and J by 2 bases, with 13 bases between the two germline ends. CDR3 length: 16 amino acids. CDR1 and CDR2 from the germline V gene are SGHDN and FVKESK. CDR3 coding DNA: TGTGCCAGCAGCCAAGGATCGGAGAGCCTCACAGATACGCAGTATTTT. The encoded protein is CASSQGSESLTDTQYF.

This sequence joins TRBV7-3 and TRBJ1-6; no clear D. The CDR3 length is 12 residues. The germline V gene encodes CDR1 SGHTA and CDR2 FQGTGA. The V end lost 5 bases, the J end lost 7 bases, and 6 bases lay between the germline ends. CDR3 nucleotide sequence: TGTGCCAGCAGCGTCAGCAATTCACCCCTCCACTTT. As protein: CASSVSNSPLHF.

This clonotype showed up just once. One end of the junction fails to match germline, which may point to a read error. The chain uses TRBV14 and TRBJ2-5, with a weak D call TRBD2 (6 bases). Germline lookup yields CDR1 SGHDN and CDR2 FVKESK. CDR3 size: 14 residues. In DNA form, the CDR3 reads TGTGCCAGCAGACAAGACGGGGGTGAAGAGACCCAGTACTTC. Its translation is CASRQDGGEETQYF.

V gene TRBV20-1 combines with J gene TRBJ2-1; 8 bases are a match to TRBD1. The germline V gene encodes CDR1 DFQATT and CDR2 SNEGSKA (reference sequence). The ends lost 5 bases at V and 10 bases at J; junction bases unmatched: 16. CDR3 length equals 15 residues. The CDR3 reads CSADLGQGLLEEQFF. DNA of the CDR3: TGCAGTGCTGACCTAGGACAGGGTCTACTCGAGGAGCAGTTCTTC.

The chain couples TRBV29-1 to TRBJ2-1, with no clear D. V was trimmed by 6 bases and J by 3 bases, leaving 6 bases between them. CDR1 SQVTM and CDR2 ANQGSEA come from the germline V gene. This CDR3 region has 11 residues. The CDR3 protein is CSVADYNEQFF. CDR3 nucleotide sequence: TGCAGCGTCGCGGACTACAATGAGCAGTTCTTC.

V gene TRBV28 combines with J gene TRBJ2-5, with D unresolved. The CDR3 totals 13 residues. V was pared by 6 bases and J by 4 bases, with 12 bases between. Germline V CDR1 and CDR2: MDHEN, SYDVKM. The CDR3 DNA reads as TGTGCCAGCAGAATGCCGGTGGGAGAGACCCAGTACTTC. The encoded protein is CASRMPVGETQYF.

This sequence joins TRBV9 and TRBJ2-7; 10 nucleotides agree with TRBD2. Looked up from germline, CDR1 is SGDLS and CDR2 is YYNGEE. The CDR3 is 15 residues long. The V gene end was trimmed by 4 bases and the J gene end by 6 bases; junction bases not matched to a gene: 10. The DNA for the CDR3 is TGTGCCAGCAGCCCCGACTCTAGCGGGGGCCCCGAGCAGTACTTC. Amino acids: CASSPDSSGGPEQYF.

This clonotype occurred a few times. V gene TRBV29-1 combines with J gene TRBJ1-1, with TRBD1 identical over 7 bases. Trimming took 7 bases from V and 0 from J; bases not matched to a gene: 8. The CDR3 is 14 amino acids. From germline, CDR1 is SQVTM and CDR2 ANQGSEA. The CDR3, as DNA: TGCAGCGCCCTAGCGACAGGGATGAACACTGAAGCTTTCTTT. It specifies CSALATGMNTEAFF.

V and J are TRBV20-1 and TRBJ2-7; 8 nucleotides match TRBD1. The junction had 6 bases not matched to a gene; V was cut back by 0 bases and J by 2 bases. Germline V gives CDR1 DFQATT, CDR2 SNEGSKA (reference sequence). The CDR3 is 15 residues long. The DNA for the CDR3 is TGCAGTGCTAGAGACAGGGACAGGATGACCTACGAGCAGTACTTC. The encoded protein is CSARDRDRMTYEQYF.